The source of this TCR beta chain is a study of cytomegalovirus exposure and HLA in healthy donors. Notes on the study in general: First-cohort TCR clusters were later found to tend to co-occur in the approximately 120 validation repertoires.

Germline CDR1 reads SGDLS; CDR2 reads YYNGEE. V gave up 6 bases and J gave up 4 bases, with 10 bases separating them. The CDR3 consists of 12 residues. Some clones are missing from TCRdb's copy, which holds only in-frame ones; the method was immunoSEQ multiplex PCR. Found here are about 220,000 clones, 75% to 95% of them singletons; the top ten hold 1% to 1.2%. On this clone itself: Its target is not known.

This receptor was taken from a young woman in good health and CMV-seronegative. This rearrangement joins TRBV9 to TRBJ1-2, with D perhaps TRBD1 (6 bases). Sequenced input: PBMCs. The DNA of the CDR3 is TGTGCCAGCACCCGAGGGGGCTATGGCTACACCTTC. Protein product: CASTRGGYGYTF.